This T cell receptor beta chain was sequenced for a study of cytomegalovirus exposure and HLA in healthy donors. The CDR3 length is 15 residues. CDR1 and CDR2 from the germline V gene are MDHEN and SYDVKM. J lost 10 bases, V lost 1 base, and 11 bases had no gene match. Both 60 Vbeta primers and 13 Jbeta primers went into the PCR. Only in-frame clones appear in the TCRdb table, and some are missing; sequencing was by immunoSEQ multiplex PCR. The data show around 160,000 clones, with around 75% seen just once and approximately 2% held by the top ten. Sequenced sample: PBMCs. The chain couples TRBV28 to TRBJ2-7, with 9 nucleotides matching TRBD2. The source of this sequence is a human donor in good health. The CDR3 nucleotides are TGTGCCAGCAGTTTATCGAGCGGGGGGTCCTCTACTCAGTACTTC. This codes for CASSLSSGGSSTQYF.